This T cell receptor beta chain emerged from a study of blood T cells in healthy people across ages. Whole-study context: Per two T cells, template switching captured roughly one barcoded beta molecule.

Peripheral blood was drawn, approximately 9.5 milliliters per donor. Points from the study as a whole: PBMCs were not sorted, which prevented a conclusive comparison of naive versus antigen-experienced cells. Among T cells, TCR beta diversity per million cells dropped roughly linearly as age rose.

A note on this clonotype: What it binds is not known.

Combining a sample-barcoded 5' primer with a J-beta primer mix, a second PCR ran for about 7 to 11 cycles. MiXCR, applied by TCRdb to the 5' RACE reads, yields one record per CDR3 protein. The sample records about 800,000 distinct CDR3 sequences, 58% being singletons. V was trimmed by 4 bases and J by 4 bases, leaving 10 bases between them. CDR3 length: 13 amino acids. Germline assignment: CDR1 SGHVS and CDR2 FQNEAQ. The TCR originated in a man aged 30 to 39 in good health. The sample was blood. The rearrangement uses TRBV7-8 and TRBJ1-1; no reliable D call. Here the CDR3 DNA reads TGTGCCAGCAGCTCTAGGCTGGGCACTGAAGCTTTCTTT. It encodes CASSSRLGTEAFF.